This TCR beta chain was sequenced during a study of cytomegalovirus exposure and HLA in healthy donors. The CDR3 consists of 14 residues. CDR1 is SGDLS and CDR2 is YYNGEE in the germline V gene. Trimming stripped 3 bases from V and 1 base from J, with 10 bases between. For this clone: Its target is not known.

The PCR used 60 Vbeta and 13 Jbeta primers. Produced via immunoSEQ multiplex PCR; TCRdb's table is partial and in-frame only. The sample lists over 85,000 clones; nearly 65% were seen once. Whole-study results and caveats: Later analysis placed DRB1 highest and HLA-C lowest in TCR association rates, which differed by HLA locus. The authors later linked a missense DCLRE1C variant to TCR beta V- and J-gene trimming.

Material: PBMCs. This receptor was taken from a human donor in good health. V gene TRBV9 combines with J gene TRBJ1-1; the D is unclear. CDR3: CASSAKAGNTEAFF. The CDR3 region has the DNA TGTGCCAGCAGCGCGAAAGCAGGGAACACTGAAGCTTTCTTT.